This TCR beta chain is from a study of blood T cell repertoires in COVID-19. Study-level information: T cells, B-cell-depleted T cells, or PBMCs supplied cDNA or gDNA.

Repertoires were generated with immunoSEQ multiplex PCR, while TCRdb's copy carries only in-frame clones and drops some. The table includes approximately 300,000 clones, 70% to 90% detected once. This clone was picked up a small number of times. Input material: peripheral blood. The TCR comes from a young man who had recovered from COVID-19.

The CDR3 loop is CASSSARRPFYEQYF. The CDR3 DNA follows: TGTGCCAGCAGCTCAGCTAGGAGACCCTTCTACGAGCAGTACTTC. V gene TRBV5-8 combines with J gene TRBJ2-7; D uncertain. Germline V CDR1 and CDR2: SGHTS, YDEGEE. The V end was cut by 3 bases, the J end by 3 bases, with 16 bases between. The CDR3 length is 15 residues.